This T cell receptor beta chain was documented in a study of shared clonotypes between healthy human individuals. Findings and limits, study-wide: It was only blood that was sampled, and tissue repertoires likely differ.

As concerns this clone: Its antigen is still unknown.

Data came from immunoSEQ multiplex PCR; TCRdb stores just in-frame clones and leaves some out. The sample holds roughly 1,500,000 clones, about 98.5% seen once. Naive CD45RA+ and memory CD45RA-negative subsets were split from CD4+ cells. The germline gives CDR1 LNHNV, CDR2 YYDKDF (reference sequence). V lost 8 bases and J lost 6; bases outside the gene matches: 4. The CDR3 is made up of 11 amino acids. The TCR sequence derives from a man aged 25 to 40 in good health. Sequencing was performed on naive CD4+ T cells sorted from blood. As for subset: CD45RA+ positively selected. J is TRBJ2-7 and V is TRBV15, with 7 nucleotides matching TRBD1. The CDR3 DNA is TGTGCCACCGCCGACAGGGCCGAGCAGTACTTC. It codes for CATADRAEQYF.